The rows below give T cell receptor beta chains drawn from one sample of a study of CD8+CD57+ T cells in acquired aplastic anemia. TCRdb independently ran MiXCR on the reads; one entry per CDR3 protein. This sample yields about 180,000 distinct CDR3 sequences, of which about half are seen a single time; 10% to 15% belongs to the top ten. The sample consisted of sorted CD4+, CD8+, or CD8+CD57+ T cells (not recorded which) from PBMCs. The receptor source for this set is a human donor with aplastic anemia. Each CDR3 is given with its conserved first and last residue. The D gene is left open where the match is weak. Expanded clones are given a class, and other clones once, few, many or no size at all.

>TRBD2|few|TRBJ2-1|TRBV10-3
CAIGLAGGNEQFF
TGTGCCATCGGACTAGCGGGGGGGAATGAGCAGTTCTTC
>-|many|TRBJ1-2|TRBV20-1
CEPGKGRDYGYTF
TGCGAGCCGGGGAAGGGGAGGGACTATGGCTACACCTTC
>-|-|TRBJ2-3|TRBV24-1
CATSDSTEDTQYF
TGTGCCACCAGTGACTCAACCGAAGATACGCAGTATTTT
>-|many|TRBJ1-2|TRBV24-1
CATSAPDVYGYTF
TGTGCCACCAGTGCACCGGACGTCTATGGCTACACCTTC
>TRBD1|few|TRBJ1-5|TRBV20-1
CSATLGQGVVGNQPQHF
TGCAGTGCTACCTTGGGACAGGGGGTGGTCGGCAATCAGCCCCAGCATTTT
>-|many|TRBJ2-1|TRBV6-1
CASSQDGSSTNEQFF
TGTGCCAGCAGTCAAGACGGATCTTCGACGAATGAGCAGTTCTTC
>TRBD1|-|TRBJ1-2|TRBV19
CASSTGQAYGYTF
TGTGCCAGTAGTACTGGACAGGCCTATGGCTACACCTTC
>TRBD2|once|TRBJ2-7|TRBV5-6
CASSRRESYEQYF
TGTGCCAGCAGCCGGCGGGAGTCCTACGAGCAGTACTTC
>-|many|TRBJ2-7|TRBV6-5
CASSFGGSTYEQYF
TGTGCCAGCAGTTTCGGGGGTTCGACCTACGAGCAGTACTTC
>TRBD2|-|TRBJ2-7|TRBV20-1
CSASGLAGGSYEQYF
TGCAGTGCTAGCGGACTAGCGGGTGGGTCCTACGAGCAGTACTTC
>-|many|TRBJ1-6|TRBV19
CASSIDKRGAANNSPLHF
TGTGCCAGTAGTATAGATAAAAGAGGGGCAGCAAATAATTCACCCCTCCACTTT
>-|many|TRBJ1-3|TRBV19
CASSTSGWNSGNTIYF
TGTGCCAGTAGTACCTCAGGGTGGAACTCTGGAAACACCATATATTTT
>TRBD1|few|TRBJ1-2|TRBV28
CASAGQSNYGYTF
TGTGCCAGCGCGGGACAGTCTAACTATGGCTACACCTTC
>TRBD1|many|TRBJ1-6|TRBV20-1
CSAPPQGPYNSPLHF
TGCAGTGCCCCTCCACAGGGGCCCTATAATTCACCCCTCCACTTT
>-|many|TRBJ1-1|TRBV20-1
CSADLRGSEAFF
TGCAGTGCTGACCTTCGGGGGAGTGAAGCTTTCTTT
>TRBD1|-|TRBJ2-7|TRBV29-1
CSVELTGGYEQYF
TGCAGCGTTGAACTGACAGGGGGGTACGAGCAGTACTTC
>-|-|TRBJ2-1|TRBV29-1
CSVYTFRGRDNEQFF
TGCAGCGTCTATACATTTAGGGGGAGAGACAATGAGCAGTTCTTC
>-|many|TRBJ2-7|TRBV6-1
CASRAGQAYEQYF
TGTGCCAGCAGGGCGGGACAAGCCTACGAGCAGTACTTC
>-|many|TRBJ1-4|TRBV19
CASRPGQSTNEKLFF
TGTGCCAGTAGACCCGGACAGTCAACTAATGAAAAACTGTTTTTT
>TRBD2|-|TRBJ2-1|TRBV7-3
CASTGLAGGYNEQFF
TGTGCCAGCACCGGACTAGCGGGAGGCTACAATGAGCAGTTCTTC
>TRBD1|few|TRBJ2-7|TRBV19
CASKFGDSAYEQYF
TGTGCCAGTAAATTTGGGGACAGTGCCTACGAGCAGTACTTC
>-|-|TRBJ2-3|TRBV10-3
CAIRTDGFSPDTQYF
TGTGCCATCAGGACGGACGGTTTTTCCCCAGATACGCAGTATTTT
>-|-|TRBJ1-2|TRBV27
CASSKQGTNYGYTF
TGTGCCAGCAGTAAACAGGGTACTAACTATGGCTACACCTTC
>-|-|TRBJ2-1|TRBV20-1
CSASPKVVQGSEFF
TGCAGTGCTAGCCCAAAGGTGGTGCAAGGTAGTGAGTTCTTC
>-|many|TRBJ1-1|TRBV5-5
CASSQSQRGTEAFF
TGTGCCAGCAGCCAGTCGCAACGTGGAACTGAAGCTTTCTTT
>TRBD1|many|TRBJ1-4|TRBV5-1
CASSLEGGREKLFF
TGCGCCAGCAGCTTGGAAGGGGGCCGGGAAAAACTGTTTTTT
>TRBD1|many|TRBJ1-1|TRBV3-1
CASSHGTGNTEAFF
TGTGCCAGCAGCCATGGGACAGGGAACACTGAAGCTTTCTTT
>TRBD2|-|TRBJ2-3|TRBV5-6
CASSLGTSGVTDTQYF
TGTGCCAGCAGCTTGGGGACTAGCGGGGTCACAGATACGCAGTATTTT
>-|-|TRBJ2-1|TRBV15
CATSSFWRGTRYNEQFF
TGTGCCACCAGCAGCTTCTGGAGGGGCACCCGCTACAATGAGCAGTTCTTC
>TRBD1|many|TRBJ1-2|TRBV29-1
CSGSGQGLNGYTF
TGCAGCGGATCCGGACAGGGTCTTAATGGCTACACCTTC
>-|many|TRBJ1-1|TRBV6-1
CASSEILMNTEAFF
TGTGCCAGCAGTGAAATTCTTATGAACACTGAAGCTTTCTTT